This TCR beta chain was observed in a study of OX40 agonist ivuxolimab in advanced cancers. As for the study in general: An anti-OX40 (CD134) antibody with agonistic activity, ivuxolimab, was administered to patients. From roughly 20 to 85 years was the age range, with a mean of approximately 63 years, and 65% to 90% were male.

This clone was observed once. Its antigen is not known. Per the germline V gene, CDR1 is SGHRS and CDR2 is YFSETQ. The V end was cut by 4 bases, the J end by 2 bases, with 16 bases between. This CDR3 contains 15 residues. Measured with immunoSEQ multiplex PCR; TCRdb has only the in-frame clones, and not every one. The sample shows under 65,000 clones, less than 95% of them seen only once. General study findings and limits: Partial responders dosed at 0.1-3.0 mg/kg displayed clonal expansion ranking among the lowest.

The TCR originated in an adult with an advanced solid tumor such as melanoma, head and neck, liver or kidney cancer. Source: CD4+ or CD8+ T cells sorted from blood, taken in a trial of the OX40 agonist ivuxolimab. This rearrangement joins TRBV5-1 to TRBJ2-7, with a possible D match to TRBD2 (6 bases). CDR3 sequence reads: CASSLGGLGPYEQYF. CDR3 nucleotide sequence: TGCGCCAGCAGCCTGGGAGGCCTGGGGCCCTACGAGCAGTACTTC.